This T cell receptor (beta chain) is drawn from a study of blood T cell repertoires in COVID-19. Study details: Material from acute and convalescent COVID-19 was sourced from the United States, Italy and Spain. Nucleic acid was either cDNA or gDNA, and it came from T cells, B-cell-depleted T cells, or PBMCs.

Germline loops: CDR1 SGHDT, CDR2 YYEEEE. Trimming took 4 bases from V and 6 from J, leaving 18 bases between them. The CDR3 extends over 15 amino acids. Profiling relied on immunoSEQ multiplex PCR, and the TCRdb table lists in-frame clones only, not all of them. The table includes approximately 290,000 clones, approximately 90% detected once. Enrolment of Seattle patients took place during active infection, and they were followed longitudinally. The material sequenced was peripheral blood. This TCR came from a woman younger than 45 with COVID-19, enrolled during active disease. V usage is TRBV5-6 and J usage is TRBJ2-3, with D tentatively TRBD2 (6 bases). The CDR3 DNA reads TGTGCCAGCAGCCTAGGGGCGACTAGTAGCGATACGCAGTATTTT. Residues: CASSLGATSSDTQYF.